This TCR beta chain was profiled in a study of tumor-infiltrating lymphocytes in primary liver carcinoma. Study-level points and caveats: Only about 7-24% of top clones showed up in all five tumor regions.

With respect to this clonotype: Antigen specificity is unknown. One end of the junction varies from germline; a read error may be responsible.

Co-extraction yielded RNA and DNA from 20-30 mg of unsorted bulk tissue. From about 0.5 ug of total RNA, TCR beta-specific cDNA was reverse-transcribed using a constant-region primer. Libraries covering TCR beta were generated through three nested multiplex PCR rounds (using a slightly modified ARM-PCR). The opening two PCR rounds, ten to eleven cycles each, paired TRBV1-TRBV30 forward primers with a C-beta reverse primer. In TCRdb, the multiplex PCR reads were re-called with MiXCR into one record per CDR3 protein. The table lists 55,000 to 70,000 distinct CDR3 sequences, 55% to 75% of them singletons. The CDR3 is 15 amino acids. Germline CDR1 reads MNHEY; CDR2 reads SVGEGT.

The V gene is TRBV6-2 or TRBV6-3, the J gene TRBJ2-7, with 7 nucleotides matching TRBD1. Specimen: liver tumor tissue from sampling region 2. The subset denotes: tumor region T2, inferior pole. The origin of this receptor is a man between 40 and 49 years old with primary liver carcinoma and hepatitis B virus infection. Here the CDR3 reads CASSCHLDRAYEKYF. The CDR3 bases are TGTGCCAGTAGTTGCCATCTAGACAGGGCATACGAGAAGTACTTC.